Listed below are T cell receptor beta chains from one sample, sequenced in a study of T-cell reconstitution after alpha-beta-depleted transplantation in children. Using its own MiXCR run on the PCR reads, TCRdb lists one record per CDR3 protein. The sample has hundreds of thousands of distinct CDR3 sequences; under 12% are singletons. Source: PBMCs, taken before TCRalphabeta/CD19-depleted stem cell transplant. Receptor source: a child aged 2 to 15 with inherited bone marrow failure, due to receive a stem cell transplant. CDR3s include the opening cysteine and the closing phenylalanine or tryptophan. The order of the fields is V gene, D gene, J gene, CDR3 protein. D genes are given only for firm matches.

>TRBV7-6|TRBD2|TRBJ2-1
CASRPTSGSHNEQFF
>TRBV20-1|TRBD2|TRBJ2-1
CSGIPGLAGHSYNEQFF
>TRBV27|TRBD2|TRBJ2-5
CASSSSGSRWETQYF
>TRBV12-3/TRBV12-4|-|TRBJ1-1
CASSPKILGLTEAFF
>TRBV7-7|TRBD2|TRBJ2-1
CASSLAAGGGGEQFF
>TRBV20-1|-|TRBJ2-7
CSASFGAYEQYF
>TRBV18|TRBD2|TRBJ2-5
CASSPLPGEGKETQYF
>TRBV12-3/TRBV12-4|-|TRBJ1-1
CASMEGLTTEAFF
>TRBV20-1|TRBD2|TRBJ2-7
CSALTSGFSYEQYF
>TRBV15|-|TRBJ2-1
CATSSRPVSGYNEQFF
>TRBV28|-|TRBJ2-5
CASRHSDSFSASKTQYF
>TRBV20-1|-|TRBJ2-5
CSAAPGPQETQYF
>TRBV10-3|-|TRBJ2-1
CAISGTRGDEQFF
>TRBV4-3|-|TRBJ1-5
CASSQGGHSNQPQHF
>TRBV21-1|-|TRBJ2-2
CASGFTGELFF
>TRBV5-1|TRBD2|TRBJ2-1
CASSLLAGVVNEQFF
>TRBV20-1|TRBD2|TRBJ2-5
CSAYPLSGSKETQYF
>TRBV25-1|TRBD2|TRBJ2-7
CASSEFGLAGGYEQYF
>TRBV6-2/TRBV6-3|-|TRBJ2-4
CASSYVVSPGKDIQYF
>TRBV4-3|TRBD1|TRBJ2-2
CASSRDRLANTGELFF
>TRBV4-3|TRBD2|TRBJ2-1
CASSQVAGVNYNEQFF
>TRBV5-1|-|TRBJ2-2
CASSLASASNTGELFF
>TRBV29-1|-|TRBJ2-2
CSVEGRENTGELFF
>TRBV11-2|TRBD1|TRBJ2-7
CASSGPGQGGYEQYF
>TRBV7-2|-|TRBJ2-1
CASSSDDWRDNEQFF
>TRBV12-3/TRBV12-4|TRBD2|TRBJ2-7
CASSLVGGRYEQYF
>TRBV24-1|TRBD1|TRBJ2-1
CATSVGQGTYNEQFF
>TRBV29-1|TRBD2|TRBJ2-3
CSVGRTSGRADTQYF
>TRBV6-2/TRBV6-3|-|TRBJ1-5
CASSYSARRAGTSQHF
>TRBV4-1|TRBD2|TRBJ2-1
CASSQGGRGSRRSSSYNEQFF
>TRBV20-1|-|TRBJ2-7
CSGSTGKEQYF
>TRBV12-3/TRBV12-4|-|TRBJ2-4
CASSLGGPGDIQYF
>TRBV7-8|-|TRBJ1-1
CASLTSWAEAFF
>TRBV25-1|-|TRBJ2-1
CASSANIRGTSYNEQFF
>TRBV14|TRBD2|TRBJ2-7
CASSQESSGRDEQYF
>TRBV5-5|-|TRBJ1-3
CASSSFRTHSGNTIYF
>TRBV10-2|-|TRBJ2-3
CASSESQGGNTDTQYF
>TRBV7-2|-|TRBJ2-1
CASSLGSLRINEQFF
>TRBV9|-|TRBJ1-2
CASSALTGTDYGYTF
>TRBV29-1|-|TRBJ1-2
CSAGSHDGYTF